These T cell receptor beta chains were read from a single sample in a study of chemoradiotherapy in HPV16-positive cancers. Assay used: immunoSEQ multiplex PCR; TCRdb lists only in-frame clones, some missing. Among several thousand clones listed, about 96% were seen once. This material consisted of tumor tissue, taken from a patient who underwent chemoradiotherapy. The origin of the receptors is a human donor with HPV-associated anogenital cancer. Both conserved end residues are part of each CDR3. A D gene is named only where the DNA matches it firmly. Clone size appears in some rows only: once, few, many, or a class for an expanded clone.

TRBJ1-3 | - | - | TRBV20-1 | TGCAGTGTCGCGGCGGGAAACACCATATATTTT | CSVAAGNTIYF
TRBJ2-3 | - | TRBD2 | TRBV9 | TGTGCCAGCAGCAGGACTAGCGGGGTTACAGATACGCAGTATTTT | CASSRTSGVTDTQYF
TRBJ2-5 | - | TRBD1 | TRBV27 | TGTGCCAGCAGGACAGGGGGGAGTTCCTTCCAAGAGACCCAGTACTTC | CASRTGGSSFQETQYF
TRBJ1-2 | - | - | TRBV9 | TGTGCCAGCAGCCGGGGAGGCAGGCTCAACTATGGCTACACCTTC | CASSRGGRLNYGYTF
TRBJ1-1 | - | - | TRBV2 | TGTGCCAGCAGCCGGAGGGGAGGAACTGAAGCTTTCTTT | CASSRRGGTEAFF
TRBJ2-3 | - | - | TRBV18 | TGTGCCAGCTCACGGGGGGGCCGCACAGATACGCAGTATTTT | CASSRGGRTDTQYF
TRBJ2-6 | - | - | TRBV5-1 | TGCGCCAGCAGCTTACAGGGTGGGGCTGGGGCCAACGTCCTGACTTTC | CASSLQGGAGANVLTF
TRBJ2-7 | - | - | TRBV30 | TGTGCCTGGAGTGTATCCTCCTACGAGCAGTACTTC | CAWSVSSYEQYF
TRBJ2-3 | - | - | TRBV5-1 | TGCGCCAGCAGCTTGGGGCGGGGTAGGACAGATACGCAGTATTTT | CASSLGRGRTDTQYF
TRBJ1-1 | once | TRBD1 | TRBV5-1 | TGCGCCAGCAGCCGGGGACAGGGGAACACTGAAGCTTTCTTT | CASSRGQGNTEAFF
TRBJ2-7 | - | - | TRBV10-3 | TGTGCCATCCATACCGGGACCCCCTACGAGCAGTACTTC | CAIHTGTPYEQYF
TRBJ1-2 | - | - | TRBV1 | TGCACCAGCAGCCAAGAGGGGACAGGCGATAACTATGGCTACACCTTC | CTSSQEGTGDNYGYTF
TRBJ1-2 | - | - | TRBV7-2 | TGTGCCAGCAGCTTGATACGGGACACAATATATGGCTACACCTTC | CASSLIRDTIYGYTF
TRBJ1-3 | - | - | TRBV6-1 | TGTGCCAGCAGTGCTACAGACAGTCGCTCTGGAAACACCATATATTTT | CASSATDSRSGNTIYF
TRBJ1-5 | - | - | TRBV7-8 | TGTGCCAGCAGAGCAAACAGGGTAGGCACGGATCAGCCCCAGCATTTT | CASRANRVGTDQPQHF
TRBJ2-2 | - | TRBD2 | TRBV7-8 | TGTGCCAGCAGCTCCGGACTAGCGGGAGTACGATTCACCGGGGAGCTGTTTTTT | CASSSGLAGVRFTGELFF
TRBJ2-7 | once | TRBD1 | TRBV5-8 | TGTGCCAGCAGCCCCCCCCCGACAGGGTTCTACGAGCAGTACTTC | CASSPPPTGFYEQYF
TRBJ2-5 | - | TRBD2 | TRBV5-4 | TGTGCCAGCAGCGACCAGACTAGCGCACAAGAGACCCAGTACTTC | CASSDQTSAQETQYF
TRBJ1-1 | - | TRBD1 | TRBV6-6 | TGTGCCAGCAGTTTACAGGGGGCTGGGACTGAAGCTTTCTTT | CASSLQGAGTEAFF
TRBJ1-3 | few | - | TRBV6-1 | TGTGCCAGCAGACCCCTGGACCGTGGAAACACCATATATTTT | CASRPLDRGNTIYF
TRBJ2-2 | once | - | TRBV7-9 | TGTGCCAGCAGCTTCCAGGAGACCACCGGGGAGCTGTTTTTT | CASSFQETTGELFF
TRBJ1-1 | - | TRBD1 | TRBV30 | TGTGCCTGGAAGGGACAGGGAGGCACTGAAGCTTTCTTT | CAWKGQGGTEAFF